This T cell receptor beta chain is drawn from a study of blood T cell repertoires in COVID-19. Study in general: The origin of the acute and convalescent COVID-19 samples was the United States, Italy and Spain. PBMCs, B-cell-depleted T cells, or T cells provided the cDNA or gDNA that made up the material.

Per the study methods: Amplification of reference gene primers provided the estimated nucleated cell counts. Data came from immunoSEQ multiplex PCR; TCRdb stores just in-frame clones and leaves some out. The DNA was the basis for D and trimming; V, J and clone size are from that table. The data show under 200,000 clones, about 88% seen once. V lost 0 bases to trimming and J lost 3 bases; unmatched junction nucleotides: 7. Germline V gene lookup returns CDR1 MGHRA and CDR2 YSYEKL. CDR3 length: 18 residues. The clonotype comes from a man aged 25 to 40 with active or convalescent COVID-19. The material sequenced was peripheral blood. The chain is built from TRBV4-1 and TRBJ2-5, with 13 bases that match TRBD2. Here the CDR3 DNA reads TGCGCCAGCAGCCAAGACCGGACTAGCGGGAGATCGGAAGAGACCCAGTACTTC. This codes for CASSQDRTSGRSEETQYF.